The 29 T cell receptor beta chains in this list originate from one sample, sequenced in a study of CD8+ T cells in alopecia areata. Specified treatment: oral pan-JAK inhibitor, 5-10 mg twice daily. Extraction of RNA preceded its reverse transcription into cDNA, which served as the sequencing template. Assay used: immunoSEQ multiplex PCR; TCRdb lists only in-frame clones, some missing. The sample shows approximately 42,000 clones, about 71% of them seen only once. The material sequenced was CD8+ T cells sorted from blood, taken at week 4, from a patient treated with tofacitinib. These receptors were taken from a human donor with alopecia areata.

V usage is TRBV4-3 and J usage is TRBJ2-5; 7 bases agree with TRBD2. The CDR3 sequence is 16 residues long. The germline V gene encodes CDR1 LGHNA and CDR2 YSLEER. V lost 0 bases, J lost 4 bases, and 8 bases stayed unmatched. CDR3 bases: TGCGCCAGCAGCCAAGATCTTCCCGGGGGGTTAGAGACCCAGTACTTC. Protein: CASSQDLPGGLETQYF.

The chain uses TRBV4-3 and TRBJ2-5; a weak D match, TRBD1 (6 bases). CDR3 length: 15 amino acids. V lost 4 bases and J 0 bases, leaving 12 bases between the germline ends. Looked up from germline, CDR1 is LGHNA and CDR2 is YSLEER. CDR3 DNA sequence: TGCGCCAGCAGCCGATCTAGGGGGAACCAAGAGACCCAGTACTTC. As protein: CASSRSRGNQETQYF.

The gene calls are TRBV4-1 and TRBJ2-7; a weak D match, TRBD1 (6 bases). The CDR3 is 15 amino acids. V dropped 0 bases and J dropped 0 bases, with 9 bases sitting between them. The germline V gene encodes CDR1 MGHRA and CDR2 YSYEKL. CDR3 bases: TGCGCCAGCAGCCAAGATACAGGGCCCTCCTACGAGCAGTACTTC. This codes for CASSQDTGPSYEQYF.

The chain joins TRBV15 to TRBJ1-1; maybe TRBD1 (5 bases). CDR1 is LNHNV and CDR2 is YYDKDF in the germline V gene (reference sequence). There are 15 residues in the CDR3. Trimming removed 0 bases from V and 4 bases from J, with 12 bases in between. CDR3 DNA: TGTGCCACCAGCAGAGATGAGGGGATGGGCACTGAAGCTTTCTTT. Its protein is CATSRDEGMGTEAFF.

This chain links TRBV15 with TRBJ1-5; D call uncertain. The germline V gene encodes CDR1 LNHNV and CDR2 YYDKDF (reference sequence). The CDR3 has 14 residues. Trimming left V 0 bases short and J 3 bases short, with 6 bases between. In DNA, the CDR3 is TGTGCCACCAGCAGAGAAGGACTCAATCAGCCCCAGCATTTT. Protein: CATSREGLNQPQHF.

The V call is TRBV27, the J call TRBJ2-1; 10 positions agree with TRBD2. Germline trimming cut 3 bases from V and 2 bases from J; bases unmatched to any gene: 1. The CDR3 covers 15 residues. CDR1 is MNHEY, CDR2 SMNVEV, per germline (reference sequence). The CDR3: CASSFLAGAYNEQFF. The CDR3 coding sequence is TGTGCCAGCAGTTTTCTAGCGGGGGCCTACAATGAGCAGTTCTTC.

The CDR3 DNA is TGTGCCAGCAGCGGTATGACAGAGTACGAGCAGTACTTC. Amino acid sequence: CASSGMTEYEQYF. The chain recombines TRBV5-6 with TRBJ2-7; weak D call: TRBD1 (5 bases). The CDR3 runs 13 residues. The germline V gene encodes CDR1 SGHDT and CDR2 YYEEEE. The V end was cut by 4 bases, the J end by 4 bases, with 12 bases between.

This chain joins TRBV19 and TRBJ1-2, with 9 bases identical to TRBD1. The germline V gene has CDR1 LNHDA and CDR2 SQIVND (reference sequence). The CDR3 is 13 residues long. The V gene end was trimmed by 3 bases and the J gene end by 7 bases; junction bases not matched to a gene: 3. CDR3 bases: TGTGCCAGTAGTATTGGGACAGGGACTGGCTACACCTTC. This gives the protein CASSIGTGTGYTF.

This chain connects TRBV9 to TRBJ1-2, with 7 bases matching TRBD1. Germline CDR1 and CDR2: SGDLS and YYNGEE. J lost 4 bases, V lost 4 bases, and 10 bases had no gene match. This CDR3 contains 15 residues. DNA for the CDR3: TGTGCCAGCAGCACGAGACAGGGTGCAATCTATGGCTACACCTTC. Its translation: CASSTRQGAIYGYTF.

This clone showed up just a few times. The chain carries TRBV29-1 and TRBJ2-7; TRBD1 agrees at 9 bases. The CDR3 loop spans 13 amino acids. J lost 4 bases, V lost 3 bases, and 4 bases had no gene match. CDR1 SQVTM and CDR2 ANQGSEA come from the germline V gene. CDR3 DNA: TGCAGCGTTGAGGGACAGGGTCAATACGAGCAGTACTTC. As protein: CSVEGQGQYEQYF.

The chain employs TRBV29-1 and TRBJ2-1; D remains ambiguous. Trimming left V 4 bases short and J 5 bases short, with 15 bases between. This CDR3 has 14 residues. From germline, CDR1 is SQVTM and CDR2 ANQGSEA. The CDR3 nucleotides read TGCAGCGTTGGTCGGCTAGGGAACGACAATGAGCAGTTCTTC. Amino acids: CSVGRLGNDNEQFF.

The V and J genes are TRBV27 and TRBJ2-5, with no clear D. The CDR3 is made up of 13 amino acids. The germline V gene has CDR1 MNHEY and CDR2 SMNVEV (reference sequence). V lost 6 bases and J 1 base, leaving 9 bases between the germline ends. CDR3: CASSRDIQETQYF. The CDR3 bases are TGTGCCAGCAGCCGAGACATCCAAGAGACCCAGTACTTC.

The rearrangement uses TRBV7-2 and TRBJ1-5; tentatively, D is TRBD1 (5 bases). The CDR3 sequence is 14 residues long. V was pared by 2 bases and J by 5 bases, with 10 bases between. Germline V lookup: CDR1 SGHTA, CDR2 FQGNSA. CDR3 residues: CASSLWGGDQPQHF. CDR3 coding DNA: TGTGCCAGCAGCTTATGGGGGGGAGATCAGCCCCAGCATTTT.

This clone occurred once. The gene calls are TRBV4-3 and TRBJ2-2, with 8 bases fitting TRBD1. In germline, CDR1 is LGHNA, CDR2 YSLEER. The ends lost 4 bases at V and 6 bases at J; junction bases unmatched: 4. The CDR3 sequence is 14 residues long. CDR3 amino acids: CASSRDRTSGELFF. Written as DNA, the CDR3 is TGCGCCAGCAGCCGGGACAGGACGTCCGGGGAGCTGTTTTTT.

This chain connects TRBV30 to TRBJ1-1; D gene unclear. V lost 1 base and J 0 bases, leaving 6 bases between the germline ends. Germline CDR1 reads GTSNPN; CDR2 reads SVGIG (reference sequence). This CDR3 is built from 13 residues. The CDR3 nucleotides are TGTGCCTGGAGTGACTTGATGAACACTGAAGCTTTCTTT. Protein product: CAWSDLMNTEAFF. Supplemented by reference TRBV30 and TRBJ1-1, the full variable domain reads SQTIHQWPATLVQPVGSPLSLECTVEGTSNPNLYWYRQAAGRGLQLLFYSVGIGQISSEVPQNLSASRPQDRQFILSSKKLLLSDSGFYLCAWSDLMNTEAFFGQGTRLTVV.

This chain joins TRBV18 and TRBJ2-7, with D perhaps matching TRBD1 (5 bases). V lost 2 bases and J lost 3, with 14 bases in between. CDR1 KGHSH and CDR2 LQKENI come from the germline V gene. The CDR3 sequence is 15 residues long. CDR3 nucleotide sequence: TGTGCCAGCTCACCAAGAGAGACAGACAACTACGAGCAGTACTTC. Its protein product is CASSPRETDNYEQYF.

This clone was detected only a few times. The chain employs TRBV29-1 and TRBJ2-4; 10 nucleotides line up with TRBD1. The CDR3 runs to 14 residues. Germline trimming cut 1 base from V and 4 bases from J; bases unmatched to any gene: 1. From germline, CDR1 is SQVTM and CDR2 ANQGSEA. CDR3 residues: CSVEGGQGKNIQYF. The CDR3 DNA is TGCAGCGTTGAAGGGGGACAGGGGAAAAACATTCAGTACTTC.

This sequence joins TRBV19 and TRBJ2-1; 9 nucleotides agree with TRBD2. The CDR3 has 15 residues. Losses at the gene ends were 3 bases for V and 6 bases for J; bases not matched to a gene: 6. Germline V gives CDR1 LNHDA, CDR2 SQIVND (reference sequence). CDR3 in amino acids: CASSMASGVVNEQFF. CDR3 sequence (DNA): TGTGCCAGTAGTATGGCTAGCGGGGTGGTCAATGAGCAGTTCTTC.

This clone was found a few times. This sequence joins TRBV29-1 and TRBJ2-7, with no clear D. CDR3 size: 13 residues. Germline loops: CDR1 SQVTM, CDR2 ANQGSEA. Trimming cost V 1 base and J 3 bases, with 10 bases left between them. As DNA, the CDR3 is TGCAGCGTTGAAGGTCTAGGGATCTACGAGCAGTACTTC. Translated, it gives CSVEGLGIYEQYF.

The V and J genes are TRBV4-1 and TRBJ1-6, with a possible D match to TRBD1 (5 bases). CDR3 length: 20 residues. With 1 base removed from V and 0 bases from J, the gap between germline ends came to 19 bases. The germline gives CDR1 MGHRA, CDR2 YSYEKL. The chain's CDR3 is CASSQVESPGRTSYNSPLHF. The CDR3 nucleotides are TGCGCCAGCAGCCAAGTCGAGAGTCCAGGGCGTACCTCCTATAATTCACCCCTCCACTTT.

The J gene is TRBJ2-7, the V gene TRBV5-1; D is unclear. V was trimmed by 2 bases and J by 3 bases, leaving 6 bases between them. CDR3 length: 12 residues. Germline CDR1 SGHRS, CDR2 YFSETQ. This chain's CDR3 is CASSFDGYEQYF. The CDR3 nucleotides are TGCGCCAGCAGCTTCGACGGCTACGAGCAGTACTTC.

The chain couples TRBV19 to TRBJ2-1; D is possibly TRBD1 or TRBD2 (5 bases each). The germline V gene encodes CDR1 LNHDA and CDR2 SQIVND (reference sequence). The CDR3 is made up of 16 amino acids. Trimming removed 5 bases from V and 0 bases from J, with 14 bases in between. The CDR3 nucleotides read TGTGCCAGTAGTTCTCGGGGCGAACGCTCCTACAATGAGCAGTTCTTC. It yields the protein CASSSRGERSYNEQFF.

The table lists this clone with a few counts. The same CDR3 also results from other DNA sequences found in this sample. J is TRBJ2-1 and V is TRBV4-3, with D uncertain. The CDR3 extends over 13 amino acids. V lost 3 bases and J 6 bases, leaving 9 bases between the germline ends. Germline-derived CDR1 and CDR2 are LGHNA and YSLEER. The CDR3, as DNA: TGCGCCAGCAGCCAGTCTATCCTCAATGAGCAGTTCTTC. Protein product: CASSQSILNEQFF.

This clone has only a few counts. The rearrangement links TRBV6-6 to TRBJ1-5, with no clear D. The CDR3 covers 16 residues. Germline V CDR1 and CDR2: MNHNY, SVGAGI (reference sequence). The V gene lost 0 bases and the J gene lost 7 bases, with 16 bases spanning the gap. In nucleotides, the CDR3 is TGTGCCAGCAGTTACTCGGCCCCCAGAGATGGGCAGCCCCAGCATTTT. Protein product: CASSYSAPRDGQPQHF.

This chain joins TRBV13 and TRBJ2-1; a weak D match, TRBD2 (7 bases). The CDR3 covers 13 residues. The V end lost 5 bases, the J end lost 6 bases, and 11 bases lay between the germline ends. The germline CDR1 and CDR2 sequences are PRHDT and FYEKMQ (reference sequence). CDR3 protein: CASSQGGGNEQFF. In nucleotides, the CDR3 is TGTGCCAGCAGCCAGGGAGGGGGCAATGAGCAGTTCTTC. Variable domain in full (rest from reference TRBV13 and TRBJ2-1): AAGVIQSPRHLIKEKRETATLKCYPIPRHDTVYWYQQGPGQDPQFLISFYEKMQSDKGSIPDRFSAQQFSDYHSELNMSSLELGDSALYFCASSQGGGNEQFFGPGTRLTVL.

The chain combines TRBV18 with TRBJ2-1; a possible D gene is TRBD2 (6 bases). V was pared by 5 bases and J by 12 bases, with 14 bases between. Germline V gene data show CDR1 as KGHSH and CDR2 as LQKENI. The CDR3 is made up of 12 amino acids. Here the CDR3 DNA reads TGTGCCAGCTCAGGTGGCGGGGACTTGCAGTTCTTC. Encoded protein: CASSGGGDLQFF. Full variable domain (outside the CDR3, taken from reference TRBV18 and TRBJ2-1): NAGVMQNPRHLVRRRGQEARLRCSPMKGHSHVYWYRQLPEEGLKFMVYLQKENIIDESGMPKERFSAEFPKEGPSILRIQQVVRGDSAAYFCASSGGGDLQFFGPGTRLTVL.

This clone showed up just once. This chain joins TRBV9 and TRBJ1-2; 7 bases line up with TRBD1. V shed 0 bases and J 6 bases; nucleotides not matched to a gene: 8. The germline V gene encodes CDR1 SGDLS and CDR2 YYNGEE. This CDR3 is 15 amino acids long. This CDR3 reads CASSVVETGWDGYTF. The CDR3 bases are TGTGCCAGCAGCGTAGTGGAGACAGGGTGGGATGGCTACACCTTC.

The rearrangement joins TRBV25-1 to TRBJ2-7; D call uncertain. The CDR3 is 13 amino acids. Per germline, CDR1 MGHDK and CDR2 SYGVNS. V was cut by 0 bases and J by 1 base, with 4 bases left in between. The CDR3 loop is CASSEYGSYEQYF. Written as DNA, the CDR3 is TGTGCCAGCAGTGAATATGGATCCTACGAGCAGTACTTC.

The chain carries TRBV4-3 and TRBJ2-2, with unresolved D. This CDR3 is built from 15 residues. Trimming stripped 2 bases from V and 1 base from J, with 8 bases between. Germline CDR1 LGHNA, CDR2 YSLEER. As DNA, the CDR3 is TGCGCCAGCAGCCAAACCAATAGGAACACCGGGGAGCTGTTTTTT. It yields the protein CASSQTNRNTGELFF.